Listed below are T cell receptor beta chains from one sample, sequenced in a study of shared clonotypes between healthy human individuals. Generated by immunoSEQ multiplex PCR, the TCRdb table keeps only in-frame clones and is missing some. The table has approximately 650,000 clones, 95% to 96% seen once. The sequencing input was naive CD8+ T cells sorted from blood. These receptors all come from a woman aged 25 to 39 in good health. CDR3s include the opening cysteine and the closing phenylalanine or tryptophan. The order of the fields is D gene, V gene, clone size, CDR3 length, J gene, CDR3 DNA, CDR3 protein. The D gene is left open where the match is weak. Size is stated for part of the rows, as once, few or many counts, or as a class when the clone is expanded.

TRBD1	TRBV6-1	-	17	TRBJ2-1	TGTGCCAGCAGTGAGCTCCCCGGGACAGACTCCTACAATGAGCAGTTCTTC	CASSELPGTDSYNEQFF
-	TRBV28	-	17	TRBJ1-5	TGTGCCAGCAGTTTCCCCACAGCGCAATATAGCAATCAGCCCCAGCATTTT	CASSFPTAQYSNQPQHF
-	TRBV7-9	-	14	TRBJ1-1	TGTGCCAGCAGCCCCGCCGGGGGCGCGACTGAAGCTTTCTTT	CASSPAGGATEAFF
-	TRBV2	-	13	TRBJ2-5	TGTGCCACCGAGACATTAGGGCAAGAGACCCAGTACTTC	CATETLGQETQYF
-	TRBV2	-	13	TRBJ2-7	TGTGCCAGCAGTGATTGGGAGAGCTACGAGCAGTACTTC	CASSDWESYEQYF
-	TRBV11-2	-	17	TRBJ1-1	TGTGCCAGCAGCTCCCAGAGGGGGACATGGGTGAACACTGAAGCTTTCTTT	CASSSQRGTWVNTEAFF
-	TRBV7-6	-	16	TRBJ2-5	TGTGCCAGCAGCTTAGGCAGCCCAGGACCCTTCGGGACCCAGTACTTC	CASSLGSPGPFGTQYF
-	TRBV10-2	-	13	TRBJ1-2	TGCGCCAGCAGTGGACAGGAGGGCTATGGCTACACCTTC	CASSGQEGYGYTF
-	TRBV5-8	-	15	TRBJ1-1	TGTGCCAGCAGCTTGGTGAAGATCTTGAACACTGAAGCTTTCTTT	CASSLVKILNTEAFF
-	TRBV5-1	-	14	TRBJ2-7	TGCGCCAGCAGCTCGATGACAGGACTCAACGAGCAGTACTTC	CASSSMTGLNEQYF
-	TRBV7-9	-	12	TRBJ2-3	TGTGCCAGCGAGCGGAGCACAGATACGCAGTATTTT	CASERSTDTQYF
-	TRBV6-1	-	15	TRBJ2-7	TGTGCCAGCATTCTCCGGGCTACTCTAAAATACGAGCAGTACTTC	CASILRATLKYEQYF
TRBD2	TRBV5-6	-	12	TRBJ2-7	TGTGCCAGCAGCCGGGGACTAGCTCCGGCGGACTTC	CASSRGLAPADF
-	TRBV11-2	-	15	TRBJ2-1	TGTGCCAGCAGTCCTATCCGACGGGCGCACAATGAGCAGTTCTTC	CASSPIRRAHNEQFF
-	TRBV29-1	few	14	TRBJ2-1	TGCAGCGCCGACCCCTTGAGACCCCTCAATGAGCAGTTCTTC	CSADPLRPLNEQFF
-	TRBV19	-	13	TRBJ2-1	TGTGCCAGTAGTGGGAGCTCCTACAATGAGCAGTTCTTC	CASSGSSYNEQFF
-	TRBV7-9	-	13	TRBJ1-2	TGTGCCAGCAGCCTACCAGGCTCCTTTGGCTACACCTTC	CASSLPGSFGYTF
-	TRBV2	-	12	TRBJ2-7	TGTGCCAGCATTGGGAGCTCCTACGAGCAGTACTTC	CASIGSSYEQYF
TRBD2	TRBV5-5	-	16	TRBJ2-7	TGTGCCAGCAGCTTGACGGTAGCGGGATACACCTACGAGCAGTACTTC	CASSLTVAGYTYEQYF
-	TRBV27	-	11	TRBJ2-1	TGTGCCAGCAGTTTAAACCAGGAGCAGTTCTTC	CASSLNQEQFF
-	TRBV5-5	once	15	TRBJ2-7	TGTGCCAGCAGCTTGTTTGCGGGGAGCTCCTACGAGCAGTACTTC	CASSLFAGSSYEQYF
TRBD1	TRBV27	once	14	TRBJ1-1	TGTGCCAGCAGTTTAAGCAGGGGGAGTACTGAAGCTTTCTTT	CASSLSRGSTEAFF
TRBD2	TRBV7-8	-	14	TRBJ2-7	TGTGCCAGCAGCCAGACTAGCGGGGCCTACGAGCAGTACTTC	CASSQTSGAYEQYF
TRBD2	TRBV6-5	-	14	TRBJ2-1	TGTGCCAGCAGTCCTCTTCGGGAGGGCTATGAGCAGTTCTTC	CASSPLREGYEQFF
TRBD1	TRBV25-1	-	12	TRBJ2-7	TGTGCCACTGGACAGGGACCCTACGAGCAGTACTTC	CATGQGPYEQYF
-	TRBV5-6	-	16	TRBJ2-5	TGTGCCAGCAGCTCCACCCGACAGGACCCAATCGAGACCAAGTACTTC	CASSSTRQDPIETKYF
-	TRBV27	-	15	TRBJ2-7	TGTGCCAGCACAACGCGGGGACCCGGGTTCTACGAGCAGTACTTC	CASTTRGPGFYEQYF
-	TRBV4-1	-	18	TRBJ1-2	TGCGCCAGCAGCCAAGATACGCCCCGGAAGGGGGACCTCTATGGCTACACCTTC	CASSQDTPRKGDLYGYTF
TRBD2	TRBV15	-	15	TRBJ2-1	TGTGCCACCAGCAGCCTAGCGGGAGGGCCTGATGAGCAGTTCTTC	CATSSLAGGPDEQFF
-	TRBV2	-	14	TRBJ1-3	TGTGCCAGCAGTGAATCCTGGCAGGGAAACACCATATATTTT	CASSESWQGNTIYF
-	TRBV16	-	14	TRBJ2-2	TGTGCCAGCAGCCGGAGCCGGGACGCCGGGGAGCTGTTTTTT	CASSRSRDAGELFF
-	TRBV2	-	14	TRBJ2-7	TGTGCCAGCAGTCTGGTCGGAGGCCCCTACGAGCAGTACTTC	CASSLVGGPYEQYF
-	TRBV7-2	-	14	TRBJ2-5	TGTGCCAGCAGCGCCGGAGGGGGAGAAGAGACCCAGTACTTC	CASSAGGGEETQYF
TRBD1	TRBV19	-	14	TRBJ2-7	TGTGCCAGTAGTACTCGGGACAGACCCTACGAGCAGTACTTC	CASSTRDRPYEQYF
TRBD2	TRBV7-9	-	17	TRBJ2-7	TGTGCCAGCAGCCCCACTAGCGGGAGGACCGGACCCTACGAGCAGTACTTC	CASSPTSGRTGPYEQYF
-	TRBV13	-	15	TRBJ1-1	TGTGCCAGCAGCGAGGTGACAGCGAAGAACACTGAAGCTTTCTTT	CASSEVTAKNTEAFF
-	TRBV27	once	14	TRBJ2-1	TGTGCCAGCGCGCCTCGGGACAATAACAATGAGCAGTTCTTC	CASAPRDNNNEQFF
TRBD1	TRBV5-4	-	16	TRBJ1-2	TGTGCCAGCAGCCCGATGGGGACAGGGGGCTCGGGAGGCTACACCTTC	CASSPMGTGGSGGYTF
-	TRBV4-1	-	12	TRBJ2-7	TGCGCCAGCAGCCATAATTTATACGAGCAGTACTTC	CASSHNLYEQYF
-	TRBV2	-	11	TRBJ2-7	TGTGCCAGCGGGAAGTCCTACGAGCAGTACTTC	CASGKSYEQYF
TRBD2	TRBV6-5	-	14	TRBJ2-3	TGTGCCAGCACCGAGGGAGGGGAAGCAGATACGCAGTATTTT	CASTEGGEADTQYF
-	TRBV4-1	few	13	TRBJ1-1	TGCGCCAGCAGCCAAGGGGGGAACACTGAAGCTTTCTTT	CASSQGGNTEAFF
-	TRBV7-8	once	18	TRBJ2-1	TGTGCCAGCAGCCCCCTGGGGGTAGCTCCGAGCTCCTACAATGAGCAGTTCTTC	CASSPLGVAPSSYNEQFF
TRBD1	TRBV28	-	13	TRBJ1-5	TGTGCCAGTGGACAGGGCGGCAATCAGCCCCAGCATTTT	CASGQGGNQPQHF
-	TRBV10-2	-	11	TRBJ2-5	TGCGCCACCACCTCAGGGGAGACCCAGTACTTC	CATTSGETQYF
TRBD2	TRBV6-4	-	17	TRBJ2-1	TGTGCCAGCAGTGACTCAACCCTAGCGGGAGGGCCCAATGAGCAGTTCTTC	CASSDSTLAGGPNEQFF